This T cell receptor beta chain emerged from a study of shared clonotypes between healthy human individuals. HIV-negative, healthy adults without recent acute infections or vaccinations were the donors. Genomic DNA from unsorted samples was obtained from approximately 96 million PBMCs (per sample). This clone has more than one count but fewer than ten. V was pared by 4 bases and J by 1 base, with 5 bases of the junction left unmatched. CDR3 length equals 15 residues. The germline V gene encodes CDR1 MDHEN and CDR2 SYDVKM. Evenly divided among several immunoSEQ plates was the genomic DNA of each subset. Original processing notes: In the immunoSEQ data, sequences were junction-only and lacked quality scores, so filtering differed. Profiling relied on immunoSEQ multiplex PCR, and the TCRdb table lists in-frame clones only, not all of them. V, J and clone size reflect that table, while D and trimming were determined from the DNA. Of about half a million clones listed, more than 65% are singletons.

V and J are TRBV28 and TRBJ1-1; 8 nucleotides line up with TRBD1. Sequenced: PBMCs. The receptor was derived from a woman between 40 and 50 years old in good health. Some clones in this sample may be carry-over from other donors' samples. In nucleotides, the CDR3 is TGTGCCAGCAGTTCTCCAGGGGGCCCGAACACTGAAGCTTTCTTT. This gives the protein CASSSPGGPNTEAFF.